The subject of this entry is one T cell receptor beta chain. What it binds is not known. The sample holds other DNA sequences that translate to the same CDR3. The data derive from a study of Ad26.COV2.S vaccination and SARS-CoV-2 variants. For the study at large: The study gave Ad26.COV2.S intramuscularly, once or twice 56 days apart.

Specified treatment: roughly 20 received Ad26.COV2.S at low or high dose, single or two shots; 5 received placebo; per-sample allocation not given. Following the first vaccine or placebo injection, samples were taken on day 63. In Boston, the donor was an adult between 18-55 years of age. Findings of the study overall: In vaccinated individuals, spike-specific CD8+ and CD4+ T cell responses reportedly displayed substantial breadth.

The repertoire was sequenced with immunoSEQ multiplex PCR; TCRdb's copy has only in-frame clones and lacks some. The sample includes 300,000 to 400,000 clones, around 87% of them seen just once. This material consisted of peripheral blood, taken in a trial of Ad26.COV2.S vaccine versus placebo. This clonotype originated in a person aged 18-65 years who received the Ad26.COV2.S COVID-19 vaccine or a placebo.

The CDR3 sequence: CASSPTGYEQYF. In DNA form, the CDR3 reads TGTGCCAGCAGCCCTACAGGGTACGAGCAGTACTTC. The chain recombines TRBV12-3 or TRBV12-4 with TRBJ2-7, with D maybe TRBD1 (6 bases). V was pared by 6 bases and J by 4 bases, with 10 bases between. The CDR3 spans 12 residues.